These 27 T cell receptor beta chains originate from one sample sequenced in a study of blood T cell repertoires in COVID-19 (dated by TCRdb to 2018 to 2021). The library was built by means of the immunoSEQ multiplex PCR assay. The table comes from immuneACCESS by way of TCRdb, which keeps in-frame sequences with V and J called. Part of the clones is missing from these tables; in studies checked, under half for an unresolved V gene and the rest for unknown reasons. The sample table contains about 230,000 clones; only one count was recorded for about 80% of them. Of the sample, 7.4% is held by the ten largest clones. Material: peripheral blood. The origin of the receptors is a woman aged 45-65 years with acute or convalescent COVID-19.

The chain employs TRBV3-1 (or the pseudogene TRBV3-2) and TRBJ2-7; 9 bases line up with TRBD1. The germline CDR1 and CDR2 sequences are LGHDT and YNNKEL (reference sequence). The V and J ends lost 3 bases and 5 bases, in that order; junction bases with no gene match: 5. This CDR3 spans 14 amino acids. CDR3 DNA: TGTGCCAGCAGCCAGCTGGGACAGGGCAACGAGCAGTACTTC. As protein: CASSQLGQGNEQYF.

V gene TRBV7-2 combines with J gene TRBJ2-2; 10 nucleotides align to TRBD1. Germline V gene lookup returns CDR1 SGHTA and CDR2 FQGNSA. The CDR3 covers 18 residues. Losses at the gene ends were 2 bases for V and 7 bases for J; bases not matched to a gene: 13. Here the CDR3 reads CASSLRPIDRGQGGELFF. In DNA form, the CDR3 reads TGTGCCAGCAGCTTACGACCGATTGACAGGGGGCAGGGCGGGGAGCTGTTTTTT.

The chain links TRBV19 to TRBJ1-2; perhaps TRBD1 as D (5 bases). The germline gives CDR1 LNHDA, CDR2 SQIVND (reference sequence). The CDR3 has 12 amino acids. Trimming took off 2 bases at V and 8 bases at J, with 9 bases between the two ends. DNA for the CDR3: TGTGCCAGTAGTATAACCGCAGGGGGCTACACCTTC. Amino acid sequence: CASSITAGGYTF.

V and J are TRBV9 and TRBJ2-3, with D unresolved. In germline, CDR1 is SGDLS, CDR2 YYNGEE. The CDR3 runs 15 residues. V was shortened by 0 bases and J by 2 bases, with 10 bases between the two germline ends. CDR3 amino acids: CASSVGVGPTDTQYF. In nucleotides, the CDR3 is TGTGCCAGCAGCGTAGGGGTGGGCCCCACAGATACGCAGTATTTT.

This sequence joins TRBV7-2 and TRBJ1-5; D remains unclear. The V gene's germline CDR1 is SGHTA and CDR2 FQGNSA. V lost 3 bases and J 5 bases, leaving 14 bases between the germline ends. The CDR3 has 15 residues. CDR3: CASSFQSLSDQPQHF. DNA of the CDR3: TGTGCCAGCAGCTTTCAAAGTTTGAGCGATCAGCCCCAGCATTTT.

The chain couples TRBV27 to TRBJ2-6, with a possible D match to TRBD2 (5 bases). Germline CDR1 is MNHEY and CDR2 is SMNVEV (reference sequence). V lost 7 bases and J lost 3, with 13 bases in between. The CDR3 contains 15 residues. The CDR3 sequence is CASKRREGGANVLTF. DNA for the CDR3: TGTGCCAGCAAGCGGCGAGAGGGTGGGGCCAACGTCCTGACTTTC.

The rearrangement joins TRBV11-3 to TRBJ2-1; 11 nucleotides line up with TRBD2. J gave up 10 bases and V 1 base, and 9 bases lay outside the gene matches. Germline CDR1 is SGHNT and CDR2 is YENEEA. The CDR3 is made up of 16 amino acids. The CDR3 bases are TGTGCCAGCAGCTTAGTGCGTAGCGGGGGGGCCTCGGAGCAGTTCTTC. This sequence encodes CASSLVRSGGASEQFF.

This chain joins TRBV3-1 (or the pseudogene TRBV3-2) and TRBJ1-5; D gene unclear. The CDR3 length is 15 residues. With 0 bases removed from V and 11 bases from J, the gap between germline ends came to 17 bases. Germline V gene data show CDR1 as LGHDT and CDR2 as YNNKEL (reference sequence). DNA for the CDR3: TGTGCCAGCAGCCAAGATTCCGGGATCCCCTTAGCCCAGCATTTT. This codes for CASSQDSGIPLAQHF.

This chain uses TRBV16 with TRBJ2-3; tentative D call: TRBD2 (5 bases). Germline-derived CDR1 and CDR2 are KGHSY and FQNENV. The CDR3 is made up of 15 amino acids. V was shortened by 4 bases and J by 5 bases, with 16 bases between the two germline ends. The DNA of the CDR3 is TGTGCCAGCAGCCCAACTAGAAGCCCTGGAGATACGCAGTATTTT. Its protein is CASSPTRSPGDTQYF. Together with reference TRBV16 and TRBJ2-3, the CDR3 gives the full variable domain: GEEVAQTPKHLVRGEGQKAKLYCAPIKGHSYVFWYQQVLKNEFKFLISFQNENVFDETGMPKERFSAKCLPNSPCSLEIQATKLEDSAVYFCASSPTRSPGDTQYFGPGTRLTVL.

The chain has TRBV5-5 and TRBJ2-7, with 9 bases fitting TRBD1. Looked up from germline, CDR1 is SGHKS and CDR2 is YYEKEE (reference sequence). Trimming at V came to 4 bases and at J to 6 bases, leaving 8 bases not matched to a gene. The CDR3 covers 14 residues. The CDR3 coding sequence is TGTGCCAGCAGCCGGACTACAGGGGGCGTCGAGCAGTACTTC. Translation: CASSRTTGGVEQYF.

This chain uses TRBV11-2 with TRBJ2-3, with a weak D call TRBD1 (7 bases). CDR3 length: 17 amino acids. The V end was cut by 1 base, the J end by 4 bases, with 18 bases between. The germline CDR1 and CDR2 sequences are SGHAT and FQNNGV. CDR3 protein: CASSLVGGQSRPDTQYF. The CDR3 nucleotides are TGTGCCAGCAGCTTAGTGGGGGGACAGTCTAGGCCAGATACGCAGTATTTT.

The rearrangement uses TRBV5-1 and TRBJ2-1, with no clear D. The CDR3 length is 15 residues. From germline, CDR1 is SGHRS and CDR2 YFSETQ. The V and J ends lost 0 bases and 6 bases respectively, with 13 bases between them. As DNA, the CDR3 is TGCGCCAGCAGCTTGGTTCCAGGATCTGGCAATGAGCAGTTCTTC. It codes for CASSLVPGSGNEQFF. The full variable domain, its missing parts supplied by reference TRBV5-1 and TRBJ2-1, is KAGVTQTPRYLIKTRGQQVTLSCSPISGHRSVSWYQQTPGQGLQFLFEYFSETQRNKGNFPGRFSGRQFSNSRSEMNVSTLELGDSALYLCASSLVPGSGNEQFFGPGTRLTVL.

V and J are TRBV30 and TRBJ1-2; perhaps TRBD1 as D (5 bases). Per the germline V gene, CDR1 is GTSNPN and CDR2 is SVGIG (reference sequence). V was shortened by 2 bases and J by 7 bases, with 14 bases between the two germline ends. The CDR3 totals 13 residues. CDR3 bases: TGTGCCTGGAGTTGGAGGGGAATAAGTGGCTACACCTTC. The encoded protein is CAWSWRGISGYTF.

This chain uses TRBV4-1 with TRBJ2-4; D gene ambiguous. The V gene lost 0 bases and the J gene lost 6 bases, with 15 bases spanning the gap. This CDR3 contains 16 residues. Germline CDR1 is MGHRA and CDR2 is YSYEKL. The CDR3 nucleotides are TGCGCCAGCAGCCAAGATGGAGTCGGGTCGGGAAACATTCAGTACTTC. Translation: CASSQDGVGSGNIQYF.

V gene TRBV7-2 combines with J gene TRBJ2-7; TRBD2 matches 7 bases. The CDR3 loop spans 14 amino acids. With 4 bases clipped from V and 4 bases from J, the junction kept 7 bases outside the gene matches. In germline, CDR1 is SGHTA, CDR2 FQGNSA. CDR3 nucleotides: TGTGCCAGCAGCTCTGACGGGAGGATTTACGAGCAGTACTTC. This encodes CASSSDGRIYEQYF.

J is TRBJ2-3 and V is TRBV28, with D unresolved. V lost 2 bases and J lost 3, with 12 bases in between. This CDR3 region has 15 residues. CDR1 and CDR2 from the germline V gene are MDHEN and SYDVKM. The CDR3 coding sequence is TGTGCCAGCAGTTTAAATACCGGAGCTACAGATACGCAGTATTTT. This sequence encodes CASSLNTGATDTQYF.

By share of the sample, this clone is medium-sized (0.01 to 0.1%). The V gene is TRBV28, the J gene TRBJ1-4; D gene unclear. Germline assignment: CDR1 MDHEN and CDR2 SYDVKM. This CDR3 has 15 residues. Trimming shortened V by 5 bases and J by 5 bases, and 15 bases separated the two germline ends. This chain's CDR3 is CASSPGAAPNEKLFF. DNA for the CDR3: TGTGCCAGCAGTCCCGGAGCGGCCCCAAATGAAAAACTGTTTTTT.

This chain uses TRBV27 with TRBJ2-5; 7 nucleotides align to TRBD1. CDR1 is MNHEY, CDR2 SMNVEV, per germline (reference sequence). CDR3 size: 14 residues. J gave up 1 base and V 4 bases, and 3 bases lay outside the gene matches. In DNA form, the CDR3 reads TGTGCCAGCAGTTCGGGACAGCGCCAAGAGACCCAGTACTTC. Its protein product is CASSSGQRQETQYF.

V and J are TRBV5-8 and TRBJ2-2; 8 bases line up with TRBD1. The CDR3 sequence is 16 residues long. Per the germline V gene, CDR1 is SGHTS and CDR2 is YDEGEE. V gave up 6 bases and J gave up 4 bases; unmatched junction bases: 11. The CDR3 reads CASTFPGTGVTGELFF. CDR3 bases: TGTGCCAGCACCTTTCCCGGGACAGGCGTCACCGGGGAGCTGTTTTTT.

This rearrangement joins TRBV5-4 to TRBJ2-5; the match to TRBD2 covers 7 bases. The J segment lost 0 bases and the V segment lost 4 bases, leaving 15 bases of the junction unmatched. Germline V CDR1 and CDR2: SGHNT, YYREEE (reference sequence). The CDR3 sequence is 18 residues long. For the CDR3, the DNA is TGTGCCAGCAGCCCGCGCCCTACTACGGGAGGAAACCAAGAGACCCAGTACTTC. As protein: CASSPRPTTGGNQETQYF.

The chain combines TRBV18 with TRBJ1-6; D is unclear. Germline V CDR1 and CDR2: KGHSH, LQKENI. V shed 0 bases and J shed 7 bases, with 13 bases lying between them. The CDR3 loop spans 16 amino acids. The CDR3 sequence is CASSPPRPRENSPLHF. The DNA of the CDR3 is TGTGCCAGCTCACCACCCCGACCGCGGGAAAATTCACCCCTCCACTTT. Based on the CDR3 plus reference TRBV18 and TRBJ1-6, the full variable domain is NAGVMQNPRHLVRRRGQEARLRCSPMKGHSHVYWYRQLPEEGLKFMVYLQKENIIDESGMPKERFSAEFPKEGPSILRIQQVVRGDSAAYFCASSPPRPRENSPLHFGNGTRLTVT.

The V call is TRBV2, the J call TRBJ2-1, with 11 bases matching TRBD1. The CDR3 is 15 residues long. After removal of 6 bases from V and 3 bases from J, the junction contained 4 bases not matched to a gene. Germline CDR1 and CDR2: SNHLY and FYNNEI. CDR3 nucleotide sequence: TGTGCCAGCAGGGGGGGACAGGGGGACTACAATGAGCAGTTCTTC. It is translated as CASRGGQGDYNEQFF.

The CDR3 spells CASGLVLTSSYNEQFF. The CDR3 bases are TGTGCTAGTGGTTTGGTACTAACCAGCTCCTACAATGAGCAGTTCTTC. This chain uses TRBV12-5 with TRBJ2-1; D unresolved. Trimming took 0 bases from V and 0 from J, leaving 9 bases between them. The CDR3 length is 16 residues. Looked up from germline, CDR1 is LGHNT and CDR2 is FRNRAP.

The rearrangement joins TRBV30 to TRBJ1-2; D is undetermined. From germline, CDR1 is GTSNPN and CDR2 SVGIG (reference sequence). This CDR3 region has 13 residues. The V gene lost 0 bases and the J gene lost 8 bases, with 13 bases spanning the gap. The CDR3 coding sequence is TGTGCCTGGAGTGTCGGCGGGCCCGCGGGCTACACCTTC. The encoded protein is CAWSVGGPAGYTF.

This chain joins TRBV13 and TRBJ2-5; the match to TRBD2 covers 10 bases. Germline assignment: CDR1 PRHDT and CDR2 FYEKMQ (reference sequence). V lost 5 bases to trimming and J lost 4 bases; unmatched junction nucleotides: 4. The CDR3 runs to 14 residues. CDR3 DNA: TGTGCCAGCAGCAGCGGGAGGGCCGTAGAGACCCAGTACTTC. Its translation: CASSSGRAVETQYF.

This chain uses TRBV28 with TRBJ1-4; no clear D. This CDR3 has 14 residues. Germline V gene data show CDR1 as MDHEN and CDR2 as SYDVKM. V was pared by 8 bases and J by 7 bases, with 17 bases between. The CDR3 coding sequence is TGTGCCAGCGGAACGGCACAAGGAGGTGAAAAACTGTTTTTT. Translation: CASGTAQGGEKLFF.

This clone was recorded at least ten times. This CDR3 is CASSSEVGRSNYGYTF. The CDR3 DNA follows: TGTGCCAGTAGTTCTGAGGTAGGGAGGTCCAACTATGGCTACACCTTC. The chain carries TRBV19 and TRBJ1-2; D unresolved. V dropped 5 bases and J dropped 2 bases, with 18 bases sitting between them. The CDR3 consists of 16 residues. In germline, CDR1 is LNHDA, CDR2 SQIVND (reference sequence).